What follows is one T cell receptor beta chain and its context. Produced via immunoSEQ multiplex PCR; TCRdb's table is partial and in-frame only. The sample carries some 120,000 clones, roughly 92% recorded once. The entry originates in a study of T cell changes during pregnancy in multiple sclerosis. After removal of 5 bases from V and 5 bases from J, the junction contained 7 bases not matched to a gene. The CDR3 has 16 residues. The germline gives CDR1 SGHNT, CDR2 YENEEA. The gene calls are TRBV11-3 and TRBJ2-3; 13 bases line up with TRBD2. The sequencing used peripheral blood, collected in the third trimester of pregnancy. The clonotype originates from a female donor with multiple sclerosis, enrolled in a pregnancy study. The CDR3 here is CASSPGTSGMKDTQYF. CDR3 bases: TGTGCCAGCAGCCCCGGGACTAGCGGGATGAAAGATACGCAGTATTTT.